One and the same sample provided the 5 T cell receptor beta chains below, sequenced in a study of T cell responses to AZD1222 COVID-19 vaccine. Sequencing used immunoSEQ multiplex PCR; TCRdb keeps in-frame clones, though not all of them. The sample has under 150,000 clones, just under 95% seen once; the top ten hold about 1.1%. The source was peripheral blood, collected 28 days after the second AZD1222 dose. The receptors derive from an adult who received the AZD1222 COVID-19 vaccine.

The V gene is TRBV27, the J gene TRBJ2-7; D is possibly TRBD1 or TRBD2 (5 bases each). The CDR3 length is 15 residues. Germline V gene data show CDR1 as MNHEY and CDR2 as SMNVEV (reference sequence). The V end was cut by 3 bases, the J end by 9 bases, with 21 bases between. The CDR3 is CASSLAGTGFSGQYF. The CDR3 bases are TGTGCCAGCAGTTTGGCGGGCACAGGTTTTTCCGGGCAGTACTTC.

V usage is TRBV11-3 and J usage is TRBJ2-2; 7 nucleotides match TRBD1. The CDR3 covers 16 residues. CDR1 is SGHNT and CDR2 is YENEEA in the germline V gene. V was pared by 5 bases and J by 0 bases, with 6 bases of the junction left unmatched. In DNA form, the CDR3 reads TGTGCCAGCAGCCCGTACAGGGGATCGAACACCGGGGAGCTGTTTTTT. It specifies CASSPYRGSNTGELFF.

This rearrangement joins TRBV7-2 to TRBJ1-4; D is ambiguous. Deletions cut 3 bases from V and 5 bases from J, with 13 bases between. CDR3 length equals 15 residues. The germline CDR1 and CDR2 sequences are SGHTA and FQGNSA. CDR3 loop: CASSFNFGLNEKLFF. In DNA, the CDR3 is TGTGCCAGCAGCTTCAATTTCGGTCTAAATGAAAAACTGTTTTTT.

In its sample, this clone was seen once. The CDR3 spells CSAYTNYGYTF. Here the CDR3 DNA reads TGCAGTGCCTACACTAACTATGGCTACACCTTC. This rearrangement joins TRBV20-1 to TRBJ1-2; no definite D call. The CDR3 is 11 residues long. V lost 6 bases and J 0 bases, leaving 5 bases between the germline ends. Germline CDR1 DFQATT, CDR2 SNEGSKA (reference sequence).

The rearrangement links TRBV28 to TRBJ1-4; weak D call: TRBD1 (5 bases). Between the trimmed V and J ends, which lost 2 bases and 0 bases, there was a span of 10 bases. The CDR3 contains 16 residues. Germline CDR1 is MDHEN and CDR2 is SYDVKM. The CDR3 bases are TGTGCCAGCAGTTTAGCCCGCAGGGCAACTAATGAAAAACTGTTTTTT. Translating it yields CASSLARRATNEKLFF.